These 29 T cell receptor beta chains originate from one sample sequenced in a study of blood T cell repertoires in COVID-19. This table comes from immunoSEQ multiplex PCR, and its TCRdb copy is limited to in-frame clones, with some not included. The table shows around 220,000 clones, with approximately 80% occurring only once. Sequencing was performed on peripheral blood. These TCRs come from a woman older than 75 with active or convalescent COVID-19.

CDR3 nucleotides: TGCAGCGTTGACAGGGGGCTTAACTATGGCTACACCTTC. Translating gives CSVDRGLNYGYTF. The chain combines TRBV29-1 with TRBJ1-2; 8 nucleotides align to TRBD1. The CDR3 loop spans 13 amino acids. CDR1 is SQVTM and CDR2 is ANQGSEA in the germline V gene. After removal of 3 bases from V and 1 base from J, the junction contained 1 base not matched to a gene.

Only one count was recorded for this clone. CDR3 protein: CASSPATGDNEQFF. The CDR3 nucleotides are TGTGCCAGCAGCCCCGCGACAGGAGACAATGAGCAGTTCTTC. The chain combines TRBV7-6 with TRBJ2-1; possibly TRBD1 for D (6 bases). CDR1 and CDR2 from the germline V gene are SGHVS and FNYEAQ. V lost 5 bases to trimming and J lost 5 bases, with 13 bases between them. CDR3 size: 14 residues.

The chain joins TRBV4-1 to TRBJ2-5; 8 bases map to TRBD1. Looked up from germline, CDR1 is MGHRA and CDR2 is YSYEKL. The CDR3 has 15 residues. V trimming: 4 bases; J trimming: 4 bases; junction bases outside the gene matches: 8. The CDR3 reads CASSLVQGVGETQYF. The CDR3 DNA follows: TGCGCCAGCAGCCTCGTACAGGGGGTGGGAGAGACCCAGTACTTC.

The chain's CDR3 is CASSARGQPQHF. In nucleotides, the CDR3 is TGCGCCAGCAGTGCTCGGGGTCAGCCCCAGCATTTT. The chain couples TRBV10-1 to TRBJ1-5; no clear D gene. Germline V gene data show CDR1 as WNHNN and CDR2 as SYGVQD (reference sequence). CDR3 length equals 12 residues. V lost 4 bases to trimming and J lost 6 bases, with 7 bases between them.

This clone was seen just once. The chain has TRBV5-1 and TRBJ1-5; D uncertain. This CDR3 is built from 16 residues. The V end lost 0 bases, the J end lost 0 bases, and 10 bases lay between the germline ends. Germline V gene data show CDR1 as SGHRS and CDR2 as YFSETQ. CDR3 nucleotide sequence: TGCGCCAGCAGCTTGGATCCTAACTATAGCAATCAGCCCCAGCATTTT. Residues: CASSLDPNYSNQPQHF.

The table lists this clone with a few counts. The chain employs TRBV24-1 and TRBJ2-7, with D perhaps matching TRBD1 (7 bases). Germline assignment: CDR1 KGHDR and CDR2 SFDVKD. CDR3 length: 14 amino acids. The V end was cut by 3 bases, the J end by 6 bases, with 14 bases between. CDR3 amino acids: CATSDPGQRAEQYF. In DNA, the CDR3 is TGTGCCACCAGTGATCCGGGACAGCGGGCCGAGCAGTACTTC.

This chain connects TRBV7-8 to TRBJ2-7; 10 bases are a match to TRBD2. Germline assignment: CDR1 SGHVS and CDR2 FQNEAQ. J lost 2 bases, V lost 1 base, and 8 bases had no gene match. The CDR3 consists of 17 residues. CDR3 DNA: TGTGCCAGCAGCTTAGTCTCGGGGCTAGCGGGAGCCTACGAGCAGTACTTC. This gives the protein CASSLVSGLAGAYEQYF.

This chain connects TRBV7-6 to TRBJ1-1; weak D call: TRBD1 (6 bases). V gave up 4 bases and J gave up 0 bases, with 21 bases separating them. The CDR3 totals 18 residues. Germline CDR1 SGHVS, CDR2 FNYEAQ. CDR3 DNA sequence: TGTGCCAGCAGCTACAACCCACCCGGACAGCTAATGAACACTGAAGCTTTCTTT. This encodes CASSYNPPGQLMNTEAFF.

The rearrangement links TRBV29-1 to TRBJ1-4, with TRBD1 identical over 9 bases. This CDR3 contains 15 residues. Trimming took 3 bases from V and 4 from J; bases not matched to a gene: 6. Germline CDR1 and CDR2: SQVTM and ANQGSEA. CDR3 sequence: CSVEGRQGDNEKLFF. CDR3 nucleotide sequence: TGCAGCGTTGAGGGTAGACAGGGGGATAATGAAAAACTGTTTTTT.

V gene TRBV6-6 combines with J gene TRBJ2-2; possibly TRBD2 for D (6 bases). Trimming cost V 4 bases and J 6 bases, with 12 bases left between them. There are 14 residues in the CDR3. CDR1 is MNHNY, CDR2 SVGAGI, per germline (reference sequence). The CDR3 DNA sequence: TGTGCCAGCAGTTTGCTAGCGAGCGCCGGGGAGCTGTTTTTT. Residues: CASSLLASAGELFF.

The chain couples TRBV30 to TRBJ1-6; D remains ambiguous. This CDR3 comprises 13 residues. V dropped 0 bases and J dropped 7 bases, with 7 bases sitting between them. Germline assignment: CDR1 GTSNPN and CDR2 SVGIG (reference sequence). This chain's CDR3 is CAWSVQVNSPLHF. In DNA form, the CDR3 reads TGTGCCTGGAGTGTACAAGTGAATTCACCCCTCCACTTT.

The chain joins TRBV13 to TRBJ2-1, with 9 bases lining up with TRBD2. The CDR3 extends over 16 amino acids. The V gene end was trimmed by 5 bases and the J gene end by 4 bases; junction bases not matched to a gene: 9. The V gene's germline CDR1 is PRHDT and CDR2 FYEKMQ (reference sequence). CDR3: CASSHAPSGVYNEQFF. The CDR3 nucleotides are TGTGCCAGCAGCCACGCGCCTAGCGGGGTTTACAATGAGCAGTTCTTC.

The chain combines TRBV5-1 with TRBJ1-4; D call uncertain. The length of the CDR3 is 15 residues. V dropped 0 bases and J dropped 7 bases, with 13 bases sitting between them. CDR1 is SGHRS and CDR2 is YFSETQ in the germline V gene. CDR3 in amino acids: CASSLAGRMGEKLFF. The CDR3 nucleotides read TGCGCCAGCAGCTTGGCCGGCAGGATGGGTGAAAAACTGTTTTTT.

V and J are TRBV5-4 and TRBJ2-3; D is uncertain. Trimming left V 0 bases short and J 3 bases short, with 8 bases between. This CDR3 contains 14 residues. From germline, CDR1 is SGHNT and CDR2 YYREEE (reference sequence). CDR3: CASSLAGSTDTQYF. The CDR3 nucleotides read TGTGCCAGCAGCTTGGCCGGGTCGACAGATACGCAGTATTTT.

The V gene is TRBV18, the J gene TRBJ1-3; D gene unclear. Germline V gives CDR1 KGHSH, CDR2 LQKENI. The CDR3 has 15 residues. The V end was cut by 2 bases, the J end by 0 bases, with 8 bases between. CDR3 amino acids: CASSPTANSGNTIYF. The CDR3 region has the DNA TGTGCCAGCTCACCAACAGCAAACTCTGGAAACACCATATATTTT.

This chain connects TRBV19 to TRBJ2-1; 9 bases are a match to TRBD2. CDR1 is LNHDA, CDR2 SQIVND, per germline (reference sequence). The length of the CDR3 is 14 residues. V lost 4 bases and J lost 7; bases outside the gene matches: 5. The CDR3, as DNA: TGTGCCAGTAGTAACCTAGCGGGGCAGAATGAGCAGTTCTTC. It specifies CASSNLAGQNEQFF.

On this clone itself: The same CDR3 also results from other DNA sequences found in this sample. This chain joins TRBV28 and TRBJ1-1, with 10 positions matching TRBD1. Germline V gene sequence: CDR1 MDHEN, CDR2 SYDVKM. This CDR3 spans 14 amino acids. The V gene end was trimmed by 4 bases and the J gene end by 5 bases; junction bases not matched to a gene: 4. The CDR3 sequence is CASSSPGQGTEAFF. The CDR3 nucleotides are TGTGCCAGCAGTTCGCCGGGACAGGGGACTGAAGCTTTCTTT.

V and J are TRBV7-2 and TRBJ1-4, with TRBD1 as a possible D gene (6 bases). Between the trimmed V and J ends, which lost 1 base and 4 bases, there was a span of 16 bases. The germline V gene has CDR1 SGHTA and CDR2 FQGNSA. The CDR3 sequence is 17 residues long. The CDR3 DNA reads TGTGCCAGCAGCTTAGAAGGGCAGGGGTTCTTTAATGAAAAACTGTTTTTT. It codes for CASSLEGQGFFNEKLFF.

The chain employs TRBV15 and TRBJ1-1, with D perhaps TRBD1 (5 bases). Trimming removed 5 bases from V and 1 base from J, with 8 bases in between. The CDR3 sequence is 13 residues long. CDR1 is LNHNV, CDR2 YYDKDF, per germline (reference sequence). The CDR3 reads CATSFDRNTEAFF. CDR3 in DNA: TGTGCCACCAGCTTCGACAGGAACACTGAAGCTTTCTTT.

V gene TRBV27 combines with J gene TRBJ1-5, with D unclear. Trimming shortened V by 6 bases and J by 2 bases, and 11 bases separated the two germline ends. Per germline, CDR1 MNHEY and CDR2 SMNVEV (reference sequence). There are 14 residues in the CDR3. In DNA form, the CDR3 reads TGTGCCAGCAGCCCCCAAAATGGCAATCAGCCCCAGCATTTT. This sequence encodes CASSPQNGNQPQHF.

The chain couples TRBV27 to TRBJ2-3; 8 nucleotides match TRBD1. Looked up from germline, CDR1 is MNHEY and CDR2 is SMNVEV (reference sequence). Trimming took 5 bases from V and 5 from J; bases not matched to a gene: 6. The CDR3 is made up of 14 amino acids. The CDR3 loop reads CASSRKTGEDTQYF. The CDR3 bases are TGTGCCAGCAGTAGGAAGACAGGGGAAGATACGCAGTATTTT.

This sequence joins TRBV6-1 and TRBJ1-5; tentatively, D is TRBD1 (6 bases). The ends were cut back, 6 bases at V and 2 bases at J, with 14 bases in the middle. CDR1 MNHNS and CDR2 SASEGT come from the germline V gene. CDR3 length equals 15 residues. The DNA for the CDR3 is TGTGCCAGCAGCCTACTCAGGGGTCGCAATCAGCCCCAGCATTTT. It translates to CASSLLRGRNQPQHF.

The chain combines TRBV6-5 with TRBJ1-2, with D unresolved. The V gene lost 7 bases and the J gene lost 7 bases, with 16 bases spanning the gap. Germline V gene sequence: CDR1 MNHEY, CDR2 SVGAGI. The CDR3 length is 13 residues. DNA for the CDR3: TGTGCCAGCACAAGAGGCGGGTTTTCTGGCTACACCTTC. Protein product: CASTRGGFSGYTF.

This chain uses TRBV20-1 with TRBJ1-5, with TRBD1 as a possible D gene (5 bases). The V gene lost 3 bases and the J gene lost 3 bases, with 15 bases spanning the gap. The CDR3 extends over 15 amino acids. CDR1 and CDR2 from the germline V gene are DFQATT and SNEGSKA (reference sequence). Here the CDR3 reads CSASAQGYLNQPQHF. In DNA form, the CDR3 reads TGCAGTGCTAGTGCCCAGGGTTATCTCAATCAGCCCCAGCATTTT.

The chain employs TRBV5-6 and TRBJ1-4; 12 bases agree with TRBD1. CDR1 is SGHDT and CDR2 is YYEEEE in the germline V gene. The CDR3 is 15 amino acids. After removal of 5 bases from V and 7 bases from J, the junction contained 6 bases not matched to a gene. In DNA form, the CDR3 reads TGTGCCAGCAGTCACGGGACAGGGGGCAGTGAAAAACTGTTTTTT. The encoded protein is CASSHGTGGSEKLFF.

V is TRBV2 and J is TRBJ2-1, with 8 bases identical to TRBD2. The CDR3 consists of 17 residues. The trim removed 0 bases at V and 7 bases at J, leaving 11 bases unmatched. Per germline, CDR1 SNHLY and CDR2 FYNNEI. The CDR3 loop is CASSEALRGGGRNEQFF. Written as DNA, the CDR3 is TGTGCCAGCAGTGAAGCGCTTCGGGGGGGCGGTAGGAATGAGCAGTTCTTC.

The chain employs TRBV4-1 and TRBJ1-1; 11 positions match TRBD1. Germline V lookup: CDR1 MGHRA, CDR2 YSYEKL. The V and J ends lost 6 bases and 0 bases, in that order; junction bases with no gene match: 15. The CDR3 contains 19 residues. The CDR3 coding sequence is TGCGCCAGCAGAAGAAACCTCGAGGACAGGGGGCCAGTGAACACTGAAGCTTTCTTT. It translates to CASRRNLEDRGPVNTEAFF.

The chain couples TRBV19 to TRBJ1-5; TRBD1 aligns across 9 bases. There are 14 residues in the CDR3. The V segment lost 7 bases and the J segment 5 bases; nucleotides outside the gene matches: 6. The germline V gene has CDR1 LNHDA and CDR2 SQIVND (reference sequence). In nucleotides, the CDR3 is TGTGCCAGTAACAGGGGGCTTTCCGATCAGCCCCAGCATTTT. Translated, it gives CASNRGLSDQPQHF. Combining the CDR3 with reference TRBV19 and TRBJ1-5 gives the whole variable domain DGGITQSPKYLFRKEGQNVTLSCEQNLNHDAMYWYRQDPGQGLRLIYYSQIVNDFQKGDIAEGYSVSREKKESFPLTVTSAQKNPTAFYLCASNRGLSDQPQHFGDGTRLSIL.

The chain couples TRBV24-1 to TRBJ2-5; 9 bases are a match to TRBD2. Germline assignment: CDR1 KGHDR and CDR2 SFDVKD. The CDR3 spans 17 residues. With V trimmed by 2 bases and J by 4 bases, 10 bases remained unmatched. The CDR3 nucleotides are TGTGCCACCAGTGATTCTCGCGGGCGGGAGGGCCGAGAGACCCAGTACTTC. It yields the protein CATSDSRGREGRETQYF.